This is a list of T cell receptor beta chains from one sample in a study of blood T cell repertoires in COVID-19. Libraries were prepared by immunoSEQ multiplex PCR; TCRdb keeps only in-frame clonotypes and omits some of them. The sample has approximately 58,000 clones; roughly 77% are singletons. The specimen sequenced was peripheral blood. These receptors originate from a man between 65 and 85 years old with active or convalescent COVID-19. Each CDR3 is given with its conserved first and last residue. The D gene is left open where the match is weak. Not all rows give a size; the values are once, few, many and, for expanded clones, a class.

V gene	clone size	CDR3 length	J gene	D gene	CDR3 protein	CDR3 DNA
TRBV29-1	.	15	TRBJ1-4	.	CSVEDHKGVNEKLFF	TGCAGCGTTGAAGATCATAAGGGGGTCAATGAAAAACTGTTTTTT
TRBV6-5	.	13	TRBJ1-2	.	CASSMDTFGGYTF	TGTGCCAGCAGCATGGACACGTTTGGCGGCTACACCTTC
TRBV15	.	15	TRBJ1-1	TRBD1	CATSRDRQGGTEAFF	TGTGCCACCAGCAGGGACAGGCAGGGTGGCACTGAAGCTTTCTTT
TRBV5-6	.	13	TRBJ1-2	TRBD1	CASSLDRGRGYTF	TGTGCCAGCAGCTTGGACAGGGGGCGAGGCTACACCTTC
TRBV7-3	.	13	TRBJ1-1	.	CASSLTLNTEAFF	TGTGCCAGCAGCCTGACACTGAACACTGAAGCTTTCTTT
TRBV27	.	14	TRBJ2-1	.	CASTRDFSYNEQFF	TGTGCCAGCACCCGCGACTTCTCCTACAATGAGCAGTTCTTC
TRBV29-1	.	10	TRBJ1-1	.	CSCGWTEAFF	TGCAGCTGTGGCTGGACTGAAGCTTTCTTT
TRBV6-5	.	11	TRBJ1-1	TRBD1	CASRRQGKAFF	TGTGCCAGCAGACGACAGGGGAAAGCTTTCTTT
TRBV13	once	17	TRBJ1-4	TRBD1	CASSLEAGGVTNEKLFF	TGTGCCAGCAGCTTAGAGGCAGGGGGAGTAACTAATGAAAAACTGTTTTTT
TRBV7-6	.	16	TRBJ2-7	.	CASSYLVAATLYEQYF	TGTGCCAGCAGCTATTTGGTGGCGGCCACCCTCTACGAGCAGTACTTC
TRBV7-2	.	15	TRBJ2-3	TRBD2	CASSQPTSGWDTQYF	TGTGCCAGCAGCCAACCGACTAGCGGATGGGATACGCAGTATTTT
TRBV19	.	16	TRBJ2-1	.	CASSIMGLRTFDEQFF	TGTGCCAGTAGTATTATGGGACTCAGGACTTTTGATGAGCAGTTCTTC
TRBV6-5	.	14	TRBJ2-3	.	CASSYGRAEDTQYF	TGTGCCAGCAGTTACGGGCGGGCGGAAGATACGCAGTATTTT
TRBV28	.	15	TRBJ1-1	.	CASSFLTSTNTEAFF	TGTGCCAGCAGTTTTTTAACCTCAACAAACACTGAAGCTTTCTTT
TRBV5-1	.	15	TRBJ1-1	.	CASSLTAGRNTEAFF	TGCGCCAGCAGCTTGACGGCAGGTAGAAACACTGAAGCTTTCTTT
TRBV19	once	15	TRBJ2-7	TRBD1	CASSPSQGDSYEQYF	TGTGCCAGTAGTCCTTCTCAGGGGGACTCCTACGAGCAGTACTTC
TRBV4-1	.	14	TRBJ2-3	.	CASSQQTSTDTQYF	TGCGCCAGCAGCCAACAGACTAGCACAGATACGCAGTATTTT